The subject of this entry is one T cell receptor beta chain. The data were taken from a study of shared T cell receptors in the human thymus. TCRdb keeps only in-frame clones here, not all; method: immunoSEQ multiplex PCR. In the table there are roughly 560,000 clones, more than 75% of which are singletons. The same specimen was also included in a second study, on human thymus T cells. Turning to that study: Serving as donors were healthy Finnish infants, each of whom was having open corrective surgery for congenital heart defects. During corrective heart surgery, resections were taken, and the thymus tissue came from them.

Input material: thymocytes. This TCR was sampled from a boy younger than two with a congenital heart defect.

The CDR3 loop is CASSTERGRTDTQYF. In nucleotides, the CDR3 is TGTGCCAGTAGTACCGAGCGGGGGCGCACAGATACGCAGTATTTT. J is TRBJ2-3 and V is TRBV19, with 8 bases aligning to TRBD2. Germline values: CDR1 LNHDA, CDR2 SQIVND (reference sequence). The CDR3 length is 15 residues. V trimming: 4 bases; J trimming: 1 base; junction bases outside the gene matches: 4.